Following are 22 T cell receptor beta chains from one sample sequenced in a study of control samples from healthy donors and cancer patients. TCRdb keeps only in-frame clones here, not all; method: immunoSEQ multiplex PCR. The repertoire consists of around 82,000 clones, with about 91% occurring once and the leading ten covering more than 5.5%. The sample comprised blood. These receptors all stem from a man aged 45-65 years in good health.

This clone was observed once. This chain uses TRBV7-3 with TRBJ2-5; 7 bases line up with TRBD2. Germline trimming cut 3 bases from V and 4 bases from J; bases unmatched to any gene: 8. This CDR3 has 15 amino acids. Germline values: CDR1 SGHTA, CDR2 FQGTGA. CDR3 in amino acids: CASSLEAGSRETQYF. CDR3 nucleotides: TGTGCCAGCAGCTTGGAAGCGGGGAGCCGAGAGACCCAGTACTTC.

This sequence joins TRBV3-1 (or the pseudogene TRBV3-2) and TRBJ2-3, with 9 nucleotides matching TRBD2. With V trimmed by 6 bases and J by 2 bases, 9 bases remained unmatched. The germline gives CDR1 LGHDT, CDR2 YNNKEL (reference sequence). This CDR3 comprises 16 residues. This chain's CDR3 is CASSPVSGGHTDTQYF. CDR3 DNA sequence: TGTGCCAGCAGTCCCGTTAGCGGGGGCCACACAGATACGCAGTATTTT.

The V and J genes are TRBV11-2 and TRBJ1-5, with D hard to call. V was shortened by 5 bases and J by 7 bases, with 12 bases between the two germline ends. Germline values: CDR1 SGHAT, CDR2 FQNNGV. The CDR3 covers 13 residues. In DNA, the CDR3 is TGTGCCAGCAGCCCTACTGCGGGGCAGCCCCAGCATTTT. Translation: CASSPTAGQPQHF.

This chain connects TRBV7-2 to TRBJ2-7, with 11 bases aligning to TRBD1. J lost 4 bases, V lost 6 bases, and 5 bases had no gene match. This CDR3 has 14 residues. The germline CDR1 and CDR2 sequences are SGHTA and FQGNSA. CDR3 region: CASRSGTGGYEQYF. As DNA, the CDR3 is TGTGCCAGCAGATCCGGGACAGGGGGTTACGAGCAGTACTTC.

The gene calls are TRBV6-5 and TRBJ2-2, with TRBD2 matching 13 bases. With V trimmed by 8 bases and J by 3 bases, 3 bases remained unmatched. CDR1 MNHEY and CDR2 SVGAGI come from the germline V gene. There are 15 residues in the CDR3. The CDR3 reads CASQLAGGHTGELFF. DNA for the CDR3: TGTGCCAGCCAACTAGCGGGGGGGCACACCGGGGAGCTGTTTTTT.

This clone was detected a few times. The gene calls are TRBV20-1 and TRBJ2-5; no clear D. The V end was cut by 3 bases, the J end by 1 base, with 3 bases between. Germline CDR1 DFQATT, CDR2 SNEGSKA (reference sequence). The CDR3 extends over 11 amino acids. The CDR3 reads CSASLQETQYF. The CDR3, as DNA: TGCAGTGCTAGTCTCCAAGAGACCCAGTACTTC.

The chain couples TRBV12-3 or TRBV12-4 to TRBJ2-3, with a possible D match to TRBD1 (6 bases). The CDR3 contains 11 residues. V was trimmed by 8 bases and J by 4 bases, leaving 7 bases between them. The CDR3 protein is CASAGADTQYF. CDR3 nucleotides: TGTGCCAGCGCAGGGGCAGATACGCAGTATTTT.

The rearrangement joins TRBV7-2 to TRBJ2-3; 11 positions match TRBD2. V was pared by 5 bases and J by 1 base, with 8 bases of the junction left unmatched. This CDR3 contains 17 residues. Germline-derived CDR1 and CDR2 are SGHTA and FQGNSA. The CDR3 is CASSTRTSGPRTDTQYF. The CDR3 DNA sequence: TGTGCCAGCAGCACCCGGACTAGCGGGCCTCGCACAGATACGCAGTATTTT.

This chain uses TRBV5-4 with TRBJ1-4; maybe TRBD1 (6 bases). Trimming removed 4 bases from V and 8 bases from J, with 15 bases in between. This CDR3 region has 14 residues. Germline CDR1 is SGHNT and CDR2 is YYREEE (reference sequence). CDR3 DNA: TGTGCCAGCAGCCCGCCCGGGACAAGCGAAAAACTGTTTTTT. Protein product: CASSPPGTSEKLFF.

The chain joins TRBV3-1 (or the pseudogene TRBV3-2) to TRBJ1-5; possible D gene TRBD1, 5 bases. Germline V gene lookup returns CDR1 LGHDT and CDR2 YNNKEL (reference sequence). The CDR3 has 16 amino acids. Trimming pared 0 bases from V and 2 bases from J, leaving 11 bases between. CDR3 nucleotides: TGTGCCAGCAGCCAAGAATGGGGGGGTGGCAATCAGCCCCAGCATTTT. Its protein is CASSQEWGGGNQPQHF.

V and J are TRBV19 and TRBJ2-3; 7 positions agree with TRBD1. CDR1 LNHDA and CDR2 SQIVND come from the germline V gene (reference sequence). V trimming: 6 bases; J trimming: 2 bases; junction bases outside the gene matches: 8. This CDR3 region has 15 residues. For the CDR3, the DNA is TGTGCCAGTAGGCCGACAGGGAGAACCACAGATACGCAGTATTTT. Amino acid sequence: CASRPTGRTTDTQYF.

This CDR3 reads CASSRIVDRSKNIQYF. For the CDR3, the DNA is TGCGCCAGCAGCCGGATAGTGGACAGATCCAAAAACATTCAGTACTTC. The V and J genes are TRBV4-1 and TRBJ2-4, with TRBD1 as a possible D gene (6 bases). CDR1 is MGHRA, CDR2 YSYEKL, per germline. The CDR3 sequence is 16 residues long. With 4 bases removed from V and 2 bases from J, the gap between germline ends came to 15 bases.

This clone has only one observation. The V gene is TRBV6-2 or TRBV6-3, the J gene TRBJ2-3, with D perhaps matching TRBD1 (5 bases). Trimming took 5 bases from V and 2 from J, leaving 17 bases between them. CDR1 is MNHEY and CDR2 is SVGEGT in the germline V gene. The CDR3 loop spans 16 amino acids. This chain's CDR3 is CASSISSTGFTDTQYF. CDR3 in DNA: TGTGCCAGCAGTATCTCTTCAACAGGATTCACAGATACGCAGTATTTT.

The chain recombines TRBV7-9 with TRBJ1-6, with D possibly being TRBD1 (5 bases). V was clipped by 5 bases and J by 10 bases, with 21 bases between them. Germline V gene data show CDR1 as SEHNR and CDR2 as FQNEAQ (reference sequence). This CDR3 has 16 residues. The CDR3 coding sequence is TGTGCCAGCAGCCTTGAGGGGTCCGCCCGGTACTCACCCCTCCACTTT. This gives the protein CASSLEGSARYSPLHF.

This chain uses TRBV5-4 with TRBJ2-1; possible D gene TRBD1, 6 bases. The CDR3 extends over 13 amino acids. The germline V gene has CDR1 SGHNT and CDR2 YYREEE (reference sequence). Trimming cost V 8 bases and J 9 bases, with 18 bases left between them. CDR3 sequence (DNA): TGTGCCAGTGGGGGCCCCTTCGGCTCTGAGCAGTTCTTC. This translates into CASGGPFGSEQFF.

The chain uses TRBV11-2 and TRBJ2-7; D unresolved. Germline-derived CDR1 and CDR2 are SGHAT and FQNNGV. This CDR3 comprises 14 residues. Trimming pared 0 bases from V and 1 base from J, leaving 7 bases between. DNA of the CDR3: TGTGCCAGCAGCTTAGAGAGTACTTCCTACGAGCAGTACTTC. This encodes CASSLESTSYEQYF.

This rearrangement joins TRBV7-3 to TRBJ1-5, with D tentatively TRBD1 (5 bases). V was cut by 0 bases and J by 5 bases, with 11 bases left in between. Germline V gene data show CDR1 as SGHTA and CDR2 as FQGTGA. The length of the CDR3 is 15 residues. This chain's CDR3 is CASSLTGQGHQPQHF. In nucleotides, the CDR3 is TGTGCCAGCAGCTTAACTGGGCAGGGCCATCAGCCCCAGCATTTT.

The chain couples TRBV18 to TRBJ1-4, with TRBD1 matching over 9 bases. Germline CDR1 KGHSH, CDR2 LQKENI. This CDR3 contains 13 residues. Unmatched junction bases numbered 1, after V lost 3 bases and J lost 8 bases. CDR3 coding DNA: TGTGCCAGCTCACCGGGGACAGGGGAAAAACTGTTTTTT. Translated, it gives CASSPGTGEKLFF.

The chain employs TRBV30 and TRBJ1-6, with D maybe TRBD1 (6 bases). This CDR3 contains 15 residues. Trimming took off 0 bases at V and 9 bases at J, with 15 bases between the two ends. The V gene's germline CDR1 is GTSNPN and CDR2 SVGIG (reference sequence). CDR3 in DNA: TGTGCCTGGAGTGTGACAGGCCGCGGGTTTTCACCCCTCCACTTT. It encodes CAWSVTGRGFSPLHF.

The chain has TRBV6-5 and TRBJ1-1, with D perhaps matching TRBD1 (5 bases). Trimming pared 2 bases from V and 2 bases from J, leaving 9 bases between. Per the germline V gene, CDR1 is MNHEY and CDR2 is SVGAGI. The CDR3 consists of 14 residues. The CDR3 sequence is CASSYRQGNTEAFF. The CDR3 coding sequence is TGTGCCAGCAGTTACAGGCAGGGCAACACTGAAGCTTTCTTT.

CDR3 bases: TGTGCCAGCAGCGTAGATGGTGACTTCTCAGATACGCAGTATTTT. Amino acids: CASSVDGDFSDTQYF. The chain links TRBV9 to TRBJ2-3, with unresolved D. Germline assignment: CDR1 SGDLS and CDR2 YYNGEE. V was cut by 0 bases and J by 4 bases, with 12 bases left in between. The CDR3 covers 15 residues.

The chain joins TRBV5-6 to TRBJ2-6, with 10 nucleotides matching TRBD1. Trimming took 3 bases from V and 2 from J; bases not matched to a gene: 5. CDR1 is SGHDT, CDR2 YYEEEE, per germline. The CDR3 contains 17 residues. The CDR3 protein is CASSSVGQGAGANVLTF. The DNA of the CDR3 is TGTGCCAGCAGCTCCGTTGGACAGGGGGCTGGGGCCAACGTCCTGACTTTC.